These T cell receptor beta chains were read from a single sample in a study of shared clonotypes between healthy human individuals. Profiled with immunoSEQ multiplex PCR; TCRdb holds only in-frame clones, not every one. The sample has about 1.5 million clones; under 99% are singletons. The sample comprised naive CD4+ T cells sorted from blood. The receptors were sampled from a man aged 25-45 years in good health. Both conserved end residues are part of each CDR3. A D gene is named only where the DNA matches it firmly.

d_gene	j_gene	len	v_gene	CDR3aa	CDR3nt
TRBD2	TRBJ2-1	19	TRBV19	CASSIDLAGGVSSYNEQFF	TGTGCCAGTAGTATAGACCTAGCGGGAGGTGTAAGCTCCTACAATGAGCAGTTCTTC
.	TRBJ2-5	17	TRBV15	CATSRVGQGAYQETQYF	TGTGCCACCAGCAGAGTGGGCCAGGGAGCGTACCAAGAGACCCAGTACTTC
.	TRBJ2-5	15	TRBV5-1	CASSLGLGIQETQYF	TGCGCCAGCAGCTTAGGTCTCGGGATCCAAGAGACCCAGTACTTC
.	TRBJ1-5	17	TRBV21-1	CASSKRQGRDSNQPQHF	TGTGCCAGCAGCAAGCGGCAGGGTAGAGATAGCAATCAGCCCCAGCATTTT
.	TRBJ2-1	12	TRBV11-2	CASSSPYREQFF	TGTGCCAGCAGCTCGCCCTACAGGGAGCAGTTCTTC
TRBD2	TRBJ2-3	14	TRBV5-1	CASSSGTSGITQYF	TGCGCCAGCAGCTCCGGGACTAGCGGGATTACGCAGTATTTT
.	TRBJ2-1	12	TRBV14	CASSQGFNEQFF	TGTGCCAGCAGCCAAGGCTTCAATGAGCAGTTCTTC
TRBD2	TRBJ2-2	14	TRBV5-4	CASSFSGTYGELFF	TGTGCCAGCAGCTTTAGCGGGACGTACGGGGAGCTGTTTTTT
.	TRBJ2-2	13	TRBV29-1	CSALAAAIGELFF	TGCAGCGCCTTAGCGGCAGCCATCGGGGAGCTGTTTTTT
.	TRBJ1-5	13	TRBV19	CASQEGRDQPQHF	TGTGCCAGTCAGGAGGGGCGGGATCAGCCCCAGCATTTT
.	TRBJ1-2	15	TRBV7-8	CASSPGKGSNYGYTF	TGTGCCAGCAGCCCCGGGAAGGGGTCTAACTATGGCTACACCTTC
TRBD2	TRBJ2-2	15	TRBV5-1	CASSLRLADTGELFF	TGCGCCAGCAGCTTGAGACTAGCGGACACCGGGGAGCTGTTTTTT
.	TRBJ2-5	13	TRBV18	CASSPAQAETQYF	TGTGCCAGCTCACCAGCCCAGGCAGAGACCCAGTACTTC
TRBD1	TRBJ2-5	16	TRBV5-4	CASSLAYRGSQETQYF	TGTGCCAGCAGCTTGGCCTACAGGGGCAGCCAAGAGACCCAGTACTTC
.	TRBJ2-5	14	TRBV9	CASSVGANPTTQYF	TGTGCCAGCAGCGTAGGGGCGAACCCTACGACCCAGTACTTC
.	TRBJ2-5	14	TRBV6-5	CASSYSNLQETQYF	TGTGCCAGCAGTTACTCGAACCTCCAAGAGACCCAGTACTTC
.	TRBJ2-2	13	TRBV7-2	CASSTRGAGELFF	TGTGCCAGCAGCACCCGAGGGGCGGGGGAGCTGTTTTTT
TRBD1	TRBJ2-1	15	TRBV19	CASSLQGAHSNEQFF	TGTGCCAGTAGCCTTCAGGGGGCGCACTCCAATGAGCAGTTCTTC
.	TRBJ2-7	14	TRBV29-1	CSVAGTGLDYEQYF	TGCAGCGTCGCCGGGACAGGACTAGACTACGAGCAGTACTTC
TRBD2	TRBJ2-2	18	TRBV9	CASSVVLAGAANTGELFF	TGTGCCAGCAGCGTAGTACTAGCGGGAGCGGCGAACACCGGGGAGCTGTTTTTT
.	TRBJ2-5	14	TRBV7-2	CASSLDRVLETQYF	TGTGCCAGCAGCTTAGACAGGGTATTAGAGACCCAGTACTTC
TRBD2	TRBJ2-1	15	TRBV5-1	CASSFTSGSINEQFF	TGCGCCAGCAGCTTTACTAGCGGGAGTATCAATGAGCAGTTCTTC